These T cell receptor beta chains were read from a single sample in a study of blood T cell repertoires in COVID-19. This table comes from immunoSEQ multiplex PCR, and its TCRdb copy is limited to in-frame clones, with some not included. The table shows 250,000 to 400,000 clones, with approximately 89% occurring only once. Input material: peripheral blood. These receptors were collected from a woman in her thirties with COVID-19, enrolled during active disease. CDR3s include the opening cysteine and the closing phenylalanine or tryptophan. The D gene is left open where the match is weak. Size values are once, few and many counts, or a class for expanded clones, and some rows have none.

v_gene: TRBV4-2; abundance: -; d_gene: TRBD2; j_gene: TRBJ2-3; CDR3nt: TGTGCCAGCAGCCATACTACCCCTAGCGGGGGCTACACAGATACGCAGTATTTT; CDR3aa: CASSHTTPSGGYTDTQYF
v_gene: TRBV13; abundance: few; d_gene: TRBD1; j_gene: TRBJ1-1; CDR3nt: TGTGCCAGCAGCTTTACCGGGACAGGGTTGACTGAAGCTTTCTTT; CDR3aa: CASSFTGTGLTEAFF
v_gene: TRBV5-1; abundance: -; d_gene: TRBD1; j_gene: TRBJ2-1; CDR3nt: TGCGCCAGCAGCGGGACAGGTTACAATGAGCAGTTCTTC; CDR3aa: CASSGTGYNEQFF
v_gene: TRBV5-1; abundance: once; d_gene: -; j_gene: TRBJ1-2; CDR3nt: TGCGCCAGCAGTTTACAGGGTGCGGCCTATGGCTACACCTTC; CDR3aa: CASSLQGAAYGYTF
v_gene: TRBV4-3; abundance: -; d_gene: -; j_gene: TRBJ2-7; CDR3nt: TGCGCCAGCAGCCAAGGGACTGACTACGAGCAGTACTTC; CDR3aa: CASSQGTDYEQYF
v_gene: TRBV2; abundance: -; d_gene: TRBD1; j_gene: TRBJ2-2; CDR3nt: TGTGCCAGCAGGGGGCCGGGACAGGGGTTCGGGGAGCTGTTTTTT; CDR3aa: CASRGPGQGFGELFF
v_gene: TRBV29-1; abundance: -; d_gene: -; j_gene: TRBJ2-6; CDR3nt: TGCAGCGTTGAGGGCAGGGGCGTCTCTGGGGCCAACGTCCTGACTTTC; CDR3aa: CSVEGRGVSGANVLTF
v_gene: TRBV6-5; abundance: -; d_gene: -; j_gene: TRBJ1-3; CDR3nt: TGTGCCAGCAATAGACTCGCATCCTCTGGAAACACCATATATTTT; CDR3aa: CASNRLASSGNTIYF
v_gene: TRBV11-2; abundance: -; d_gene: -; j_gene: TRBJ1-1; CDR3nt: TGTGCCAGCAGCCGCTTCCGTGAGGGTCTGGAAGCTTTCTTT; CDR3aa: CASSRFREGLEAFF
v_gene: TRBV23-1; abundance: -; d_gene: TRBD1; j_gene: TRBJ2-3; CDR3nt: TGCGCCAGCCCTCCACAGGGGATCACAGATACGCAGTATTTT; CDR3aa: CASPPQGITDTQYF
v_gene: TRBV3-1/TRBV3-2; abundance: few; d_gene: -; j_gene: TRBJ1-3; CDR3nt: TGTGCCAGCAGACAGGGCAATGGAAACACCATATATTTT; CDR3aa: CASRQGNGNTIYF
v_gene: TRBV10-3; abundance: -; d_gene: -; j_gene: TRBJ1-1; CDR3nt: TGTGCCATCAGTGACTGGGGCGGGAACACTGAAGCTTTCTTT; CDR3aa: CAISDWGGNTEAFF
v_gene: TRBV6-5; abundance: -; d_gene: -; j_gene: TRBJ1-2; CDR3nt: TGTGCCAGCAGCCCCGGGGGGGAGGTGAGTGGCTACACCTTC; CDR3aa: CASSPGGEVSGYTF
v_gene: TRBV18; abundance: -; d_gene: -; j_gene: TRBJ2-2; CDR3nt: TGTGCCAGCTCACCAGGGGGCTTGAACACCGGGGAGCTGTTTTTT; CDR3aa: CASSPGGLNTGELFF
v_gene: TRBV18; abundance: -; d_gene: TRBD1; j_gene: TRBJ1-2; CDR3nt: TGTGCCAGCTCTTCGTCGGGACAGGGAGTTTTGGGCTACACCTTC; CDR3aa: CASSSSGQGVLGYTF
v_gene: TRBV7-6; abundance: -; d_gene: TRBD1; j_gene: TRBJ1-2; CDR3nt: TGTGCCAGCAGCCCCGGAGGACAGGGGGCGAATGGCTACACCTTC; CDR3aa: CASSPGGQGANGYTF
v_gene: TRBV9; abundance: -; d_gene: TRBD1; j_gene: TRBJ2-1; CDR3nt: TGTGCCAGCAGCGAATACAGGGGGCTCGAGAATGAGCAGTTCTTC; CDR3aa: CASSEYRGLENEQFF
v_gene: TRBV6-2/TRBV6-3; abundance: -; d_gene: -; j_gene: TRBJ2-7; CDR3nt: TGTGCCAGCAGTACCCGGGTTCCGGGCTCCTACGAGCAGTACTTC; CDR3aa: CASSTRVPGSYEQYF
v_gene: TRBV28; abundance: -; d_gene: TRBD2; j_gene: TRBJ2-3; CDR3nt: TGTGCCAGCAGAGGTTTTAGCGGGGGGCTCACAGATACGCAGTATTTT; CDR3aa: CASRGFSGGLTDTQYF
v_gene: TRBV9; abundance: -; d_gene: -; j_gene: TRBJ2-5; CDR3nt: TGTGCCAGCCCACGGGAACAAGAGACCCAGTACTTC; CDR3aa: CASPREQETQYF
v_gene: TRBV29-1; abundance: -; d_gene: -; j_gene: TRBJ1-2; CDR3nt: TGCGGGGCAGGGGAAACTAGTTATGGCTACACCTTC; CDR3aa: CGAGETSYGYTF
v_gene: TRBV19; abundance: few; d_gene: TRBD1; j_gene: TRBJ2-3; CDR3nt: TGTGCCAGTAGTCCCGACAGGGACACAGATACGCAGTATTTT; CDR3aa: CASSPDRDTDTQYF
v_gene: TRBV2; abundance: -; d_gene: -; j_gene: TRBJ2-5; CDR3nt: TGTGCCAGCAGTCCGGTGCGAGAGACCCAGTACTTC; CDR3aa: CASSPVRETQYF
v_gene: TRBV24-1; abundance: -; d_gene: -; j_gene: TRBJ1-1; CDR3nt: TGTGCCACCAGTGTGGGGGGTAACACTGAAGCTTTCTTT; CDR3aa: CATSVGGNTEAFF
v_gene: TRBV5-4; abundance: once; d_gene: TRBD1; j_gene: TRBJ2-4; CDR3nt: TGTGCCAGCAGCGAAGGACAGGGCCTAGCCAAAAACATTCAGTACTTC; CDR3aa: CASSEGQGLAKNIQYF
v_gene: TRBV4-1; abundance: -; d_gene: -; j_gene: TRBJ1-4; CDR3nt: TGCGCCAGCAGCCCATTCGGCGCGGGGTCTAATGAAAAACTGTTTTTT; CDR3aa: CASSPFGAGSNEKLFF
v_gene: TRBV28; abundance: -; d_gene: -; j_gene: TRBJ1-2; CDR3nt: TGTGCCAGCAGTTTGCAGGGGCATGGCTACACCTTC; CDR3aa: CASSLQGHGYTF
v_gene: TRBV11-3; abundance: -; d_gene: -; j_gene: TRBJ2-3; CDR3nt: TGTGCCAGCAGCTTGGGGGGGCGGGATACGCAGTATTTT; CDR3aa: CASSLGGRDTQYF
v_gene: TRBV4-1; abundance: once; d_gene: TRBD1; j_gene: TRBJ2-4; CDR3nt: TGCGCCAGCAGCCAGCCTAAGTGGCAGGGGGCTTCAAAGAACATTCAGTACTTC; CDR3aa: CASSQPKWQGASKNIQYF
v_gene: TRBV5-6; abundance: -; d_gene: -; j_gene: TRBJ2-7; CDR3nt: TGTGCCAGCAGCTTCCGACTCGGCAAGGAGCAGTACTTC; CDR3aa: CASSFRLGKEQYF
v_gene: TRBV10-3; abundance: once; d_gene: TRBD1; j_gene: TRBJ1-3; CDR3nt: TGTGCCATCAGTCTCGGACAGGGTGGGGGAAACACCATATATTTT; CDR3aa: CAISLGQGGGNTIYF
v_gene: TRBV11-2; abundance: -; d_gene: -; j_gene: TRBJ1-2; CDR3nt: TGTGCCAGCAGCCCCCAATTCGCCGAGGTAGAAGGCTACACCTTC; CDR3aa: CASSPQFAEVEGYTF